These 17 T cell receptor beta chains originate from one sample sequenced in a study of T cell changes during pregnancy in multiple sclerosis. The protocol was immunoSEQ multiplex PCR, while the TCRdb copy is restricted to in-frame clones and leaves out a portion. The sample comprises some 23,000 clones, approximately 86% of which are singletons, and approximately 1.1% rests with the top ten. Sequences were derived from CD4+ T cells from peripheral blood mononuclear cells, sampled in the first trimester of pregnancy. These receptors originate from a female donor in good health, enrolled as a control in a pregnancy study.

The genes are TRBV28 and TRBJ2-5, with 9 bases that match TRBD1. CDR1 is MDHEN, CDR2 SYDVKM, per germline. The CDR3 is 16 residues long. J lost 1 base, V lost 4 bases, and 7 bases had no gene match. DNA of the CDR3: TGTGCCAGCAGTTCCTGGGGACAGGGCCCCCAAGAGACCCAGTACTTC. As protein: CASSSWGQGPQETQYF.

The CDR3, as DNA: TGTGCCTGGAGTGAGGGGATTAGGGAAGTACCCCTCCACTTT. Amino acids: CAWSEGIREVPLHF. V gene TRBV30 combines with J gene TRBJ1-6; D is perhaps TRBD1 (5 bases). Trimming pared 1 base from V and 12 bases from J, leaving 16 bases between. Germline V CDR1 and CDR2: GTSNPN, SVGIG (reference sequence). This CDR3 is 14 amino acids long.

The CDR3 coding sequence is TGCGCCAGCAGCCAAGTGGGAGGGACCGGGGAGCTGTTTTTT. As protein: CASSQVGGTGELFF. This sequence joins TRBV4-3 and TRBJ2-2; TRBD2 matches at 7 bases. The ends lost 1 base at V and 5 bases at J; junction bases unmatched: 1. Looked up from germline, CDR1 is LGHNA and CDR2 is YSLEER. This CDR3 has 14 residues.

The rearrangement joins TRBV18 to TRBJ1-2; 12 bases match TRBD1. This CDR3 has 15 amino acids. Germline trimming cut 3 bases from V and 4 bases from J; bases unmatched to any gene: 3. The germline V gene has CDR1 KGHSH and CDR2 LQKENI. CDR3 bases: TGTGCCAGCTCACCTGGGACAGGGGGCGGCTATGGCTACACCTTC. Translated: CASSPGTGGGYGYTF.

The chain couples TRBV10-3 to TRBJ2-1; D may be TRBD2 (6 bases). The CDR3 totals 18 residues. Looked up from germline, CDR1 is ENHRY and CDR2 is SYGVKD. The V end lost 4 bases, the J end lost 7 bases, and 26 bases lay between the germline ends. CDR3 nucleotides: TGTGCCATCAGTGGGGGGGTCCTCGCGGGATCCCCCGGGAATGAGCAGTTCTTC. Translation: CAISGGVLAGSPGNEQFF.

This sequence joins TRBV9 and TRBJ2-2, with TRBD2 matching over 8 bases. V was clipped by 0 bases and J by 6 bases; unmatched bases: 7. The germline CDR1 and CDR2 sequences are SGDLS and YYNGEE. The CDR3 extends over 16 amino acids. Here the CDR3 DNA reads TGTGCCAGCAGCGTAGCCGGGGGGGCTCATGCCGGGGAGCTGTTTTTT. It yields the protein CASSVAGGAHAGELFF.

The DNA of the CDR3 is TGTGCCAGTAGCCCCTACTTATCCGCTCTAGCGAACACCGGGGAGCTGTTTTTT. Its translation: CASSPYLSALANTGELFF. The chain combines TRBV19 with TRBJ2-2; no clear D gene. The CDR3 is 18 amino acids. CDR1 is LNHDA, CDR2 SQIVND, per germline (reference sequence). With 6 bases removed from V and 0 bases from J, the gap between germline ends came to 20 bases.

The V gene is TRBV5-1, the J gene TRBJ2-1; no clear D gene. Trimming left V 4 bases short and J 0 bases short, with 14 bases between. CDR1 SGHRS and CDR2 YFSETQ come from the germline V gene. This CDR3 is built from 16 residues. CDR3 nucleotide sequence: TGCGCCAGCAGCGGTCAGGTGGTGGTCTCCTACAATGAGCAGTTCTTC. Translated, it gives CASSGQVVVSYNEQFF.

This clone has only one observation. The chain employs TRBV29-1 and TRBJ1-3, with D possibly matching TRBD1 (5 bases). Germline V gene data show CDR1 as SQVTM and CDR2 as ANQGSEA. V lost 4 bases and J lost 4, with 8 bases in between. The CDR3 runs to 12 residues. CDR3 nucleotide sequence: TGCAGCGTTGCTGGGGCCGGAAACACCATATATTTT. Residues: CSVAGAGNTIYF.

V and J are TRBV19 and TRBJ2-7; D gene ambiguous. This CDR3 spans 11 amino acids. V lost 1 base, J lost 6 bases, and 4 bases lay in between. Germline V gene data show CDR1 as LNHDA and CDR2 as SQIVND (reference sequence). In nucleotides, the CDR3 is TGTGCCAGTAGTATAGGGGCCGAGCAGTACTTC. Amino acid sequence: CASSIGAEQYF.

V gene TRBV6-1 combines with J gene TRBJ1-4, with D unresolved. Germline V gives CDR1 MNHNS, CDR2 SASEGT. V was trimmed by 3 bases and J by 4 bases, leaving 9 bases between them. The CDR3 is 14 amino acids. Here the CDR3 DNA reads TGTGCCAGCAGTGATGGGCTGTTTAATGAAAAACTGTTTTTT. Amino acid sequence: CASSDGLFNEKLFF.

This clone was counted once. The CDR3 reads CASSIDFSSYEQYF. CDR3 DNA: TGTGCCAGTAGTATAGATTTTAGCTCCTACGAGCAGTACTTC. The chain recombines TRBV19 with TRBJ2-7; no reliable D call. The CDR3 runs to 14 residues. The V gene lost 0 bases and the J gene lost 0 bases, with 6 bases spanning the gap. Germline V gives CDR1 LNHDA, CDR2 SQIVND (reference sequence).

The rearrangement links TRBV4-3 to TRBJ2-1; D is unresolved. Germline V lookup: CDR1 LGHNA, CDR2 YSLEER. The CDR3 runs 16 residues. The V end lost 0 bases, the J end lost 2 bases, and 11 bases lay between the germline ends. CDR3 sequence reads: CASSQEGAATYNEQFF. The CDR3 nucleotides are TGCGCCAGCAGCCAAGAGGGCGCCGCCACCTACAATGAGCAGTTCTTC.

This clone was counted a single time. The rearrangement joins TRBV29-1 to TRBJ1-2; D possibly corresponds to TRBD1 (5 bases). Trimming cost V 4 bases and J 13 bases, with 13 bases left between them. The length of the CDR3 is 10 residues. Germline values: CDR1 SQVTM, CDR2 ANQGSEA. CDR3 protein: CSVGEGPLTF. The CDR3 DNA follows: TGCAGCGTTGGGGAGGGGCCGCTCACCTTC.

The V gene is TRBV5-4, the J gene TRBJ1-4, with TRBD1 identical over 7 bases. The junction had 6 bases not matched to a gene; V was cut back by 2 bases and J by 5 bases. The CDR3 extends over 15 amino acids. The germline gives CDR1 SGHNT, CDR2 YYREEE (reference sequence). The CDR3: CASSLAGGGNEKLFF. The CDR3 DNA reads TGTGCCAGCAGCTTAGCAGGAGGGGGCAATGAAAAACTGTTTTTT.

This chain links TRBV18 with TRBJ1-6, with 10 bases lining up with TRBD1. The germline CDR1 and CDR2 sequences are KGHSH and LQKENI. J gave up 10 bases and V 4 bases, and 4 bases lay outside the gene matches. The length of the CDR3 is 14 residues. In DNA form, the CDR3 reads TGTGCCAGCTCACAGGGACAGGGGCAATCACCCCTCCACTTT. As protein: CASSQGQGQSPLHF.

This clone was counted a few times. The chain employs TRBV29-1 and TRBJ1-1; TRBD1 agrees at 7 bases. CDR1 and CDR2 (germline): SQVTM, ANQGSEA. CDR3 length equals 12 residues. J was trimmed by 4 bases and V by 2 bases; bases with no gene match: 1. This CDR3 is CSVEQGGTEAFF. CDR3 nucleotides: TGCAGCGTTGAACAGGGGGGCACTGAAGCTTTCTTT.